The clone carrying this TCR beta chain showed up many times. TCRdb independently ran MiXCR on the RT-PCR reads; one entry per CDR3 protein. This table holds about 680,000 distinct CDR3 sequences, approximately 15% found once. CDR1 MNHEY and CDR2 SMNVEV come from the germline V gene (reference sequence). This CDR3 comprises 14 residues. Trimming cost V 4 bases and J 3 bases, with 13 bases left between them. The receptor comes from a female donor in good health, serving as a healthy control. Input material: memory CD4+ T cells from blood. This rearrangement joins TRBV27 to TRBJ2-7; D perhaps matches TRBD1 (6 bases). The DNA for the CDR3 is TGTGCCAGCAGTTACAGGGTCGAGGTCTACGAGCAGTACTTC. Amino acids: CASSYRVEVYEQYF.